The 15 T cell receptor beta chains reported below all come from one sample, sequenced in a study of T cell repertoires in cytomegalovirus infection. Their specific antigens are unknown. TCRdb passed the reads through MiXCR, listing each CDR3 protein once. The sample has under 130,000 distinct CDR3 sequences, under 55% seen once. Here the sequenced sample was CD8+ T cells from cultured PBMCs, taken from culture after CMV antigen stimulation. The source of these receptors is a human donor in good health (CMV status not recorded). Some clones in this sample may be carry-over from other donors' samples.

The CDR3 sequence: CASSLGWETQYF. Here the CDR3 DNA reads TGTGCCAGCAGTTTAGGGTGGGAGACCCAGTACTTC. The chain links TRBV12-3 or TRBV12-4 to TRBJ2-5; D call uncertain. The CDR3 covers 12 residues. The ends were cut back, 1 base at V and 5 bases at J, with 5 bases in the middle.

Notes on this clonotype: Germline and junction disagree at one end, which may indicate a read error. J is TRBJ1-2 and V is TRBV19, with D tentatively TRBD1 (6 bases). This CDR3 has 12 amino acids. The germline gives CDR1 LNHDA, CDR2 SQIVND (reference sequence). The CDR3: CDSSHQGPGYTF. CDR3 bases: TGTGACAGTAGTCACCAGGGGCCTGGCTACACCTTC.

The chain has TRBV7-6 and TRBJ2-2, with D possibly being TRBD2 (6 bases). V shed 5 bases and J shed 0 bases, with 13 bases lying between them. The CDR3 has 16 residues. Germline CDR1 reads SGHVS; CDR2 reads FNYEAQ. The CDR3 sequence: CASSQGRGANTGELFF. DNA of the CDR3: TGTGCCAGCAGCCAAGGGCGGGGAGCGAACACCGGGGAGCTGTTTTTT.

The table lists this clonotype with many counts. CDR3 nucleotides: TGTGCCAGCAGTTTATATGGGGACACAGATACGCAGTATTTT. Encoded protein: CASSLYGDTDTQYF. This chain connects TRBV27 to TRBJ2-3; D gene unclear. There are 14 residues in the CDR3. Trimming left V 1 base short and J 2 bases short, with 7 bases between. Germline CDR1 reads MNHEY; CDR2 reads SMNVEV (reference sequence).

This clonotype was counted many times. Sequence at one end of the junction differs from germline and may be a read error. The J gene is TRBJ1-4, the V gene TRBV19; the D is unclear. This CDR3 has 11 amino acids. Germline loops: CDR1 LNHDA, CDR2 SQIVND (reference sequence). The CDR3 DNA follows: TGTGTCAGTAGGAAGGATGAAAAACTGTTTTTT. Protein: CVSRKDEKLFF.

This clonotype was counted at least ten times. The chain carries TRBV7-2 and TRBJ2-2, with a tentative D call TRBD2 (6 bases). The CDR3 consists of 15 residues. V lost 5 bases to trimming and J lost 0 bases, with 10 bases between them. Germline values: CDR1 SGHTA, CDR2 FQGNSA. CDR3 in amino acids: CASSRAGPNTGELFF. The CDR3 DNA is TGTGCCAGCAGCCGGGCGGGGCCGAACACCGGGGAGCTGTTTTTT.

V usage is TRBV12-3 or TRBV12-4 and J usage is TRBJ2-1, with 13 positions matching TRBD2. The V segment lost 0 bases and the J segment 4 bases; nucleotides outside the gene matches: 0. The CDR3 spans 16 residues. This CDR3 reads CASSLAGLAGYNEQFF. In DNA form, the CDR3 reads TGTGCCAGCAGTTTAGCGGGACTAGCGGGGTACAATGAGCAGTTCTTC.

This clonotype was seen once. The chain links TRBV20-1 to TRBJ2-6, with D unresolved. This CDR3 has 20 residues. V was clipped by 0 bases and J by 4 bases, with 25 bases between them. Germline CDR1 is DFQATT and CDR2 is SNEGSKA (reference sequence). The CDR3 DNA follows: TGCAGTGCTAGAGATGACATGGGAAGAGTACCAGTAGCCGGGGCCAACGTCCTGACTTTC. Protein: CSARDDMGRVPVAGANVLTF.

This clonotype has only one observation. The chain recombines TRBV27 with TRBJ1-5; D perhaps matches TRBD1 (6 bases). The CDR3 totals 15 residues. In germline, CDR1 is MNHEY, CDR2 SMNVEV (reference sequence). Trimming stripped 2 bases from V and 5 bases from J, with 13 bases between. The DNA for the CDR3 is TGTGCCAGCAGTTTAGTCCAGGGGCCTCATCAGCCCCAGCATTTT. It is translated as CASSLVQGPHQPQHF.

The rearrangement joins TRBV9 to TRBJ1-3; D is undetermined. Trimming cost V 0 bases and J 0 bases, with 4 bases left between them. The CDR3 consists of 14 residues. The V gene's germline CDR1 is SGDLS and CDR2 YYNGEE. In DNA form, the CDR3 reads TGTGCCAGCAGCGTAGGGGTCTCTGGAAACACCATATATTTT. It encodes CASSVGVSGNTIYF.

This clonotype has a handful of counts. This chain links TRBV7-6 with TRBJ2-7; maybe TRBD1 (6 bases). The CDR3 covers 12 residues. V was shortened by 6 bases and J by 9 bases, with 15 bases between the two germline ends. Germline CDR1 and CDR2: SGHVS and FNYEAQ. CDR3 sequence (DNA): TGTGCCAGCAGATTACAGGGTACGGGGCAGTACTTC. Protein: CASRLQGTGQYF. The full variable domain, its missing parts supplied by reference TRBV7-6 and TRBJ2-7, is GAGVSQSPRYKVTKRGQDVALRCDPISGHVSLYWYRQALGQGPEFLTYFNYEAQQDKSGLPNDRFSAERPEGSISTLTIQRTEQRDSAMYRCASRLQGTGQYFGPGTRLTVT.

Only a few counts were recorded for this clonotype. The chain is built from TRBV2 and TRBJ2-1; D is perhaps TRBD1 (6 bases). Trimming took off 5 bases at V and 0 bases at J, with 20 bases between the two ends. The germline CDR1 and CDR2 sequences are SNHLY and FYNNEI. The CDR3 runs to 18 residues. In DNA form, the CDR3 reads TGTGCCAGCAGTTGGTTAGGTACTTCAGGGGCCTCCTACAATGAGCAGTTCTTC. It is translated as CASSWLGTSGASYNEQFF.

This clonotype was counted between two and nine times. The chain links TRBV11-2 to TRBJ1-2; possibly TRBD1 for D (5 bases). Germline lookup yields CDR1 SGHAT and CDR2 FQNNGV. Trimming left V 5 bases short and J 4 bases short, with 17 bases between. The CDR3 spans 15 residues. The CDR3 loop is CASSPWTGESYGYTF. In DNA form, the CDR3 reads TGTGCCAGCAGCCCCTGGACGGGGGAGAGCTATGGCTACACCTTC. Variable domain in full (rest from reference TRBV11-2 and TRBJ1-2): EAGVAQSPRYKIIEKRQSVAFWCNPISGHATLYWYQQILGQGPKLLIQFQNNGVVDDSQLPKDRFSAERLKGVDSTLKIQPAKLEDSAVYLCASSPWTGESYGYTFGSGTRLTVV.

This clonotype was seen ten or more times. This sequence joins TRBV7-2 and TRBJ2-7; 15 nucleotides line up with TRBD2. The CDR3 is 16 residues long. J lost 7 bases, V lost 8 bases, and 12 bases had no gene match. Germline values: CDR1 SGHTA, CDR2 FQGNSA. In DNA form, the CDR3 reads TGTGCCAGCGAGGGACTAGCGGGGGGCTCCATGAGAGAGCAGTACTTC. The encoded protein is CASEGLAGGSMREQYF.

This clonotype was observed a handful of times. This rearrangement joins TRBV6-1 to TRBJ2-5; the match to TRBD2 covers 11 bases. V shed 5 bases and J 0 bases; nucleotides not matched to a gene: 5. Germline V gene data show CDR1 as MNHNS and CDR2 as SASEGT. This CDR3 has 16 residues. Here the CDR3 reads CASSYVAGGYQETQYF. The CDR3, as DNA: TGTGCCAGCAGTTATGTAGCGGGGGGGTACCAAGAGACCCAGTACTTC.